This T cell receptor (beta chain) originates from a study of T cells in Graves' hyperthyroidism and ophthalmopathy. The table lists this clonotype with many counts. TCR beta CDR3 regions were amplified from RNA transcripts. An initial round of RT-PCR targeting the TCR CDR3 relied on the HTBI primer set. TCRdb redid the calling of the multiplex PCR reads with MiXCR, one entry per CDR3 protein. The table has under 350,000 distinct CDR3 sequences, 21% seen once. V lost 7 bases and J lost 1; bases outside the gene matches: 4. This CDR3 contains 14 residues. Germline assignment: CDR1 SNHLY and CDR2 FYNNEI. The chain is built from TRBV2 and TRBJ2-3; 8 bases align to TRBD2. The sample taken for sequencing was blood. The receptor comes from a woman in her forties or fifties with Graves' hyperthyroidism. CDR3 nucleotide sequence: TGTGCCAGCAAAGCGGGAGTCGGCACAGATACGCAGTATTTT. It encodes CASKAGVGTDTQYF.